There are many counts of the clone carrying this T cell receptor beta chain. The sample belongs to a study of T-cell reconstitution after alpha-beta-depleted transplantation in children. In germline, CDR1 is SQVTM, CDR2 ANQGSEA. This CDR3 region has 18 residues. V shed 0 bases and J 5 bases; nucleotides not matched to a gene: 13. Unique molecular identifiers tagged the TCRbeta library. TCRdb re-called the PCR reads with MiXCR, one entry per CDR3 protein. The data show about 72,000 distinct CDR3 sequences, with around 7.9% seen just once and 2% to 3% held by the top ten. V is TRBV29-1 and J is TRBJ1-4; TRBD1 matches 9 bases. The TCR originated in a human donor who donated a stem cell graft to a child with acute lymphoblastic leukemia. The sample here was PBMCs from the stem cell graft donor, taken from the stem cell graft. The DNA for the CDR3 is TGCAGCGTTGAAGAAGGTCCGGGACAGGGTCGCCCGAATGAAAAACTGTTTTTT. Amino acids: CSVEEGPGQGRPNEKLFF.